The clone carrying this TCR beta chain was found a few times. The antigen is unknown. Synthesis of cDNA used 5'RACE (with 10-nucleotide random UMIs). MiXCR, applied by TCRdb to the 5' RACE reads, yields one record per CDR3 protein. The repertoire holds 75,000 to 85,000 distinct CDR3 sequences, with about a sixth as singletons. The entry originates in a study of neurological immune-mediated disorders. Germline V CDR1 and CDR2: SGHTA, FQGTGA. The junction had 16 bases not matched to a gene; V was cut back by 5 bases and J by 4 bases. The length of the CDR3 is 18 residues. Study-wide findings and caveats: The study found no CDR3 amino acid sequences shared by expanded clones across subjects, suggesting private repertoires in all groups.

The source material was PBMCs. The chain recombines TRBV7-3 with TRBJ2-3; 9 positions agree with TRBD2. The receptor comes from a woman in her forties in good health. CDR3 sequence (DNA): TGTGCCAGCAGCCCCTTCGATAGCGGGGGCCTCGGGTCAGATACGCAGTATTTT. It translates to CASSPFDSGGLGSDTQYF.